Below are 30 T cell receptor beta chains sequenced from a single sample in a study of early T cells in non-severe SARS-CoV-2 infection. TCRdb used MiXCR to reprocess the 5' RACE reads, holding one entry per CDR3 protein. The sample has tens of thousands of distinct CDR3 sequences, just over 20% seen once. The sample in question was whole blood, obtained at baseline. The receptors stem from an adult who was a healthcare worker with PCR-confirmed SARS-CoV-2 infection or an uninfected control (not recorded which).

The chain is built from TRBV29-1 and TRBJ2-1, with 11 bases identical to TRBD1. CDR1 is SQVTM, CDR2 ANQGSEA, per germline. V lost 5 bases to trimming and J lost 6 bases; unmatched junction nucleotides: 6. The CDR3 runs 14 residues. The CDR3 region is CSVIRDRGVNEQFF. In nucleotides, the CDR3 is TGCAGCGTTATCCGGGACAGGGGGGTCAATGAGCAGTTCTTC.

The rearrangement joins TRBV6-1 to TRBJ2-7; D tentatively reads TRBD1 or TRBD2 (7 bases each). The germline CDR1 and CDR2 sequences are MNHNS and SASEGT. This CDR3 comprises 16 residues. The V end lost 1 base, the J end lost 4 bases, and 17 bases lay between the germline ends. CDR3 coding DNA: TGTGCCAGCAGTGAAGACGCGGCAGGGGGAGGGTACGAGCAGTACTTC. Its translation is CASSEDAAGGGYEQYF.

The rearrangement uses TRBV24-1 and TRBJ2-1; a weak D match, TRBD1 (6 bases). The length of the CDR3 is 14 residues. V lost 4 bases and J lost 8, with 14 bases in between. Germline values: CDR1 KGHDR, CDR2 SFDVKD. As DNA, the CDR3 is TGTGCCACCAGTGACAGGGGTTTTAAAGATGAGCAGTTCTTC. The encoded protein is CATSDRGFKDEQFF.

The chain carries TRBV27 and TRBJ2-7, with 8 bases fitting TRBD1. V lost 0 bases, J lost 3 bases, and 1 base stayed unmatched. From germline, CDR1 is MNHEY and CDR2 SMNVEV (reference sequence). The CDR3 sequence is 14 residues long. The CDR3 spells CASSLSGTGYEQYF. CDR3 DNA sequence: TGTGCCAGCAGTTTATCGGGGACAGGCTACGAGCAGTACTTC.

The gene calls are TRBV25-1 and TRBJ1-5, with D perhaps TRBD1 (6 bases). Germline V gene lookup returns CDR1 MGHDK and CDR2 SYGVNS. Trimming took 3 bases from V and 0 from J, leaving 9 bases between them. CDR3 size: 15 residues. The CDR3 loop is CASSDQGYSNQPQHF. DNA of the CDR3: TGTGCCAGCAGTGATCAGGGGTATAGCAATCAGCCCCAGCATTTT.

The rearrangement uses TRBV6-4 and TRBJ2-2, with TRBD2 identical over 8 bases. The CDR3 totals 15 residues. Germline CDR1 and CDR2: MRHNA and SNTAGT. V lost 5 bases and J lost 2; bases outside the gene matches: 4. The CDR3 DNA sequence: TGTGCCAGCAGTCAAAGCGGGGGAAACACCGGGGAGCTGTTTTTT. It specifies CASSQSGGNTGELFF.

This chain joins TRBV5-1 and TRBJ2-5; 10 nucleotides match TRBD2. CDR1 is SGHRS and CDR2 is YFSETQ in the germline V gene. CDR3 length: 16 residues. V was clipped by 0 bases and J by 5 bases; unmatched bases: 7. CDR3 amino acids: CASSLALAGAGETQYF. CDR3 bases: TGCGCCAGCAGCTTGGCGCTAGCGGGGGCCGGGGAGACCCAGTACTTC.

The chain carries TRBV5-1 and TRBJ1-3; no clear D. V lost 0 bases and J lost 3, with 10 bases in between. Germline-derived CDR1 and CDR2 are SGHRS and YFSETQ. The CDR3 is 15 amino acids. CDR3 in amino acids: CASSLGQPLGNTIYF. Written as DNA, the CDR3 is TGCGCCAGCAGCTTGGGACAACCACTTGGAAACACCATATATTTT.

The rearrangement links TRBV18 to TRBJ2-7, with TRBD2 matching over 7 bases. Trimming cost V 3 bases and J 3 bases; bases outside gene matches: 2. Germline V gene data show CDR1 as KGHSH and CDR2 as LQKENI. The CDR3 contains 13 residues. The CDR3 loop reads CASSPREDYEQYF. Here the CDR3 DNA reads TGTGCCAGCTCACCCCGGGAGGACTACGAGCAGTACTTC.

This clonotype was seen a handful of times. This sequence joins TRBV9 and TRBJ2-7; a possible D gene is TRBD1 (5 bases). Trimming shortened V by 0 bases and J by 2 bases, and 12 bases separated the two germline ends. CDR3 length: 15 amino acids. The germline V gene has CDR1 SGDLS and CDR2 YYNGEE. The CDR3 loop reads CASSVGGRAPYEQYF. In DNA form, the CDR3 reads TGTGCCAGCAGCGTAGGGGGCAGGGCCCCCTACGAGCAGTACTTC.

This clonotype was detected ten times or more. The chain has TRBV24-1 and TRBJ2-2; no clear D gene. The CDR3 is 15 residues long. Germline V CDR1 and CDR2: KGHDR, SFDVKD. The V end lost 2 bases, the J end lost 7 bases, and 13 bases lay between the germline ends. CDR3 nucleotide sequence: TGTGCCACCAGTGATTCCGGAGCTCGTAGCGGGGAGCTGTTTTTT. It encodes CATSDSGARSGELFF.

The chain is built from TRBV6-5 and TRBJ2-2; possible D gene TRBD2, 6 bases. This CDR3 has 14 residues. Trimming cost V 5 bases and J 7 bases, with 14 bases left between them. CDR1 is MNHEY and CDR2 is SVGAGI in the germline V gene. The CDR3 sequence: CASSRGVVIGELFF. CDR3 coding DNA: TGTGCCAGCAGTCGCGGGGTAGTAATCGGGGAGCTGTTTTTT.

The V call is TRBV18, the J call TRBJ1-4; D is undetermined. There are 17 residues in the CDR3. Deletions cut 6 bases from V and 0 bases from J, with 17 bases between. Germline V gene lookup returns CDR1 KGHSH and CDR2 LQKENI. CDR3 bases: TGTGCCAGCTCCCCTTTTGAGGCCACAGCAACTAATGAAAAACTGTTTTTT. Its translation is CASSPFEATATNEKLFF.

This clonotype was seen repeatedly, ten times or more. The rearrangement links TRBV12-3 or TRBV12-4 to TRBJ1-5; 7 bases agree with TRBD1. V dropped 5 bases and J dropped 5; count of bases not matched to a gene: 9. The CDR3 consists of 15 residues. The CDR3 DNA follows: TGTGCCAGCAGTCCACAGGGGATAGGGTATCAGCCCCAGCATTTT. Its translation: CASSPQGIGYQPQHF.

There are a few counts of this clonotype. V gene TRBV12-3 or TRBV12-4 combines with J gene TRBJ1-1; D may be TRBD1 (6 bases). V was cut by 1 base and J by 7 bases, with 10 bases left in between. This CDR3 is built from 13 residues. The CDR3 bases are TGTGCCAGCAGTTTAGGGACAGTACTTGAAGCTTTCTTT. It specifies CASSLGTVLEAFF.

This clonotype turned up a few times. The rearrangement uses TRBV3-1 and TRBJ1-4; tentative D call: TRBD1 (5 bases). V dropped 4 bases and J dropped 5 bases, with 17 bases sitting between them. The V gene's germline CDR1 is LGHDT and CDR2 YNNKEL (reference sequence). CDR3 size: 16 residues. CDR3 sequence reads: CASSPGGTAGNEKLFF. The CDR3 DNA is TGTGCCAGCAGCCCCGGAGGGACGGCAGGAAATGAAAAACTGTTTTTT.

This chain uses TRBV12-3 or TRBV12-4 with TRBJ2-5; TRBD2 aligns across 9 bases. The length of the CDR3 is 16 residues. V was clipped by 1 base and J by 4 bases; unmatched bases: 7. The CDR3 DNA is TGTGCCAGCAGTTTAGGCTTGCGGGGGGGCCCAGAGACCCAGTACTTC. It is translated as CASSLGLRGGPETQYF.

The chain uses TRBV7-9 and TRBJ2-3; D remains ambiguous. In germline, CDR1 is SEHNR, CDR2 FQNEAQ (reference sequence). The length of the CDR3 is 17 residues. Trimming took off 2 bases at V and 2 bases at J, with 17 bases between the two ends. CDR3 region: CASSLNEVSSNTDTQYF. The CDR3, as DNA: TGTGCCAGCAGCTTAAATGAAGTCAGTTCAAACACAGATACGCAGTATTTT.

The chain joins TRBV6-6 to TRBJ2-1; no clear D gene. V lost 6 bases and J lost 8, with 8 bases in between. From germline, CDR1 is MNHNY and CDR2 SVGAGI (reference sequence). The CDR3 sequence is 11 residues long. CDR3 region: CASRDGDEQFF. CDR3 sequence (DNA): TGTGCCAGCAGGGATGGCGATGAGCAGTTCTTC.

The table lists this clonotype with a few counts. The chain uses TRBV4-2 and TRBJ2-5; D is perhaps TRBD2 (6 bases). This CDR3 comprises 14 residues. CDR1 is LGHNA and CDR2 is YNFKEQ in the germline V gene. The V and J ends lost 4 bases and 4 bases respectively, with 13 bases between them. CDR3 DNA: TGTGCCAGCAGCCCGGGCGGGGAATCAGAGACCCAGTACTTC. Encoded protein: CASSPGGESETQYF.

A few counts support this clonotype. This chain joins TRBV7-9 and TRBJ2-5; TRBD1 aligns across 7 bases. CDR3 length: 15 residues. CDR1 is SEHNR, CDR2 FQNEAQ, per germline (reference sequence). V gave up 5 bases and J gave up 1 base; unmatched junction bases: 7. Here the CDR3 reads CASSERTGGQETQYF. In DNA, the CDR3 is TGTGCCAGCAGCGAGCGGACAGGTGGCCAAGAGACCCAGTACTTC.

This sequence joins TRBV30 and TRBJ1-1; TRBD1 agrees at 7 bases. The CDR3 totals 12 residues. Germline V CDR1 and CDR2: GTSNPN, SVGIG (reference sequence). V was pared by 5 bases and J by 1 base, with 1 base of the junction left unmatched. In DNA form, the CDR3 reads TGTGCCTGGGGGACAGCGAACACTGAAGCTTTCTTT. Its translation: CAWGTANTEAFF.

This clonotype was picked up a small number of times. V usage is TRBV20-1 and J usage is TRBJ2-1; unclear D gene. The CDR3 has 12 residues. Germline CDR1 reads DFQATT; CDR2 reads SNEGSKA (reference sequence). V was cut by 3 bases and J by 3 bases, with 6 bases left in between. CDR3 residues: CSARGNYNEQFF. CDR3 DNA sequence: TGCAGTGCTAGGGGGAACTACAATGAGCAGTTCTTC.

The chain has TRBV7-9 and TRBJ1-1; maybe TRBD1 (6 bases). This CDR3 region has 15 residues. Germline CDR1 and CDR2: SEHNR and FQNEAQ (reference sequence). The ends were cut back, 1 base at V and 4 bases at J, with 13 bases in the middle. The CDR3 reads CASSLGYGQSTEAFF. The CDR3 DNA sequence: TGTGCCAGCAGCTTAGGATACGGACAGAGCACTGAAGCTTTCTTT.

This clonotype came up many times. The chain links TRBV10-3 to TRBJ2-7; no reliable D call. Germline CDR1 is ENHRY and CDR2 is SYGVKD. Trimming took 0 bases from V and 4 from J, leaving 10 bases between them. The CDR3 covers 14 residues. CDR3 amino acids: CAISESSDGYEQYF. Written as DNA, the CDR3 is TGTGCCATCAGTGAGTCCTCGGACGGATACGAGCAGTACTTC.

The rearrangement uses TRBV3-1 and TRBJ2-3, with 7 bases fitting TRBD1. Losses at the gene ends were 1 base for V and 6 bases for J; bases not matched to a gene: 4. CDR1 LGHDT and CDR2 YNNKEL come from the germline V gene (reference sequence). There are 14 residues in the CDR3. This CDR3 reads CASSQVTGVDTQYF. CDR3 nucleotides: TGTGCCAGCAGCCAAGTTACAGGGGTTGATACGCAGTATTTT.

This rearrangement joins TRBV18 to TRBJ1-1; TRBD1 is a possible D gene (6 bases). The CDR3 runs to 18 residues. Germline V lookup: CDR1 KGHSH, CDR2 LQKENI. V lost 6 bases and J lost 5, with 28 bases in between. CDR3 in DNA: TGTGCCAGCTCCCCGCGGAATGACGGGGGCACCTCAACGACTGAAGCTTTCTTT. Its protein is CASSPRNDGGTSTTEAFF.

This clonotype has more than one count but fewer than ten. The V and J genes are TRBV11-2 and TRBJ2-7; tentative D call: TRBD1 (5 bases). This CDR3 comprises 15 residues. CDR1 and CDR2 from the germline V gene are SGHAT and FQNNGV. The germline V and J ends were trimmed by 5 bases and 3 bases, with 17 bases remaining between them. The CDR3 protein is CASSPAQGYLYEQYF. DNA for the CDR3: TGTGCCAGCAGCCCGGCGCAGGGTTACCTCTACGAGCAGTACTTC.

V gene TRBV5-1 combines with J gene TRBJ1-1, with 9 nucleotides matching TRBD1. Trimming at V came to 4 bases and at J to 4 bases, leaving 5 bases not matched to a gene. The CDR3 consists of 14 residues. The germline V gene encodes CDR1 SGHRS and CDR2 YFSETQ. The CDR3 here is CASSRGQGLTEAFF. DNA for the CDR3: TGCGCCAGCAGCAGGGGACAGGGTCTCACTGAAGCTTTCTTT.

This clonotype was counted a few times. The chain links TRBV6-1 to TRBJ2-1; D gene ambiguous. V lost 8 bases to trimming and J lost 0 bases, with 8 bases between them. Germline V gene sequence: CDR1 MNHNS, CDR2 SASEGT. The CDR3 sequence is 13 residues long. This CDR3 reads CASLAASYNEQFF. Written as DNA, the CDR3 is TGTGCCAGCTTAGCAGCCTCCTACAATGAGCAGTTCTTC.